This T cell receptor beta chain was profiled in a study of beta chain features in type 1 diabetes. Study details: On cell yields, gender and age, patients and healthy donors were similar.

V lost 3 bases, J lost 0 bases, and 22 bases lay in between. CDR1 is SGDLS, CDR2 YYNGEE, per germline. CDR3 length: 18 residues. This clone was seen a few times. As yet, its antigen is unknown. Findings and caveats of the study: Moderate yet significant TCRB CDR3 shortening was seen in Type 1 diabetes patients in all four CD4+ subsets.

cDNA synthesis used the whole RNA isolate, giving expressed TCRB sequences. Method: immunoSEQ multiplex PCR; TCRdb's copy keeps in-frame clones and lacks some. The sample lists around 130,000 clones; around 9% were seen once. Input material: central memory CD4+ T cells from blood. This receptor was taken from a young man with type 1 diabetes. This chain links TRBV9 with TRBJ2-7; a possible D gene is TRBD2 (7 bases). CDR3 bases: TGTGCCAGCAGCGCCGGCCCTGGCGGGGGCTCAGGCTCCTACGAGCAGTACTTC. It yields the protein CASSAGPGGGSGSYEQYF. The full variable domain, in which reference TRBV9 and TRBJ2-7 provide the parts outside the CDR3, is DSGVTQTPKHLITATGQRVTLRCSPRSGDLSVYWYQQSLDQGLQFLIQYYNGEERAKGNILERFSAQQFPDLHSELNLSSLELGDSALYFCASSAGPGGGSGSYEQYFGPGTRLTVT.